This T cell receptor beta chain comes out of a study of blood T cell repertoires in COVID-19. The CDR3 contains 15 residues. Germline-derived CDR1 and CDR2 are SGHNT and YENEEA. J lost 5 bases, V lost 4 bases, and 4 bases had no gene match. Data came from immunoSEQ multiplex PCR; TCRdb stores just in-frame clones and leaves some out. Of about 120,000 clones listed, about 86% are singletons. This chain links TRBV11-3 with TRBJ2-2; 10 bases line up with TRBD2. The receptor was isolated from a woman aged 45-60 years with active or convalescent COVID-19. The sample was peripheral blood. The CDR3 coding sequence is TGTGCCAGCAGCTCTGGACTAGCGGAGACCGGGGAGCTGTTTTTT. This sequence encodes CASSSGLAETGELFF. Looking up the rest from reference TRBV11-3 and TRBJ2-2 gives the full variable domain: EAGVVQSPRYKIIEKKQPVAFWCNPISGHNTLYWYLQNLGQGPELLIRYENEEAVDDSQLPKDRFSAERLKGVDSTLKIQPAELGDSAVYLCASSSGLAETGELFFGEGSRLTVL.